This T cell receptor beta chain was sequenced in a study of technical replicates of blood from a handful of donors. Clones were sequenced by immunoSEQ multiplex PCR, and TCRdb holds only the in-frame ones, with some missing. This sample has some 70,000 clones; about nine tenths occur once, and the top ten carry 4.7%. The length of the CDR3 is 12 residues. Germline loops: CDR1 SGHTA, CDR2 FQGNSA. V was shortened by 1 base and J by 6 bases, with 7 bases between the two germline ends. The receptor comes from a human donor in good health. Some clones in this sample may be carry-over from other donors' samples. V usage is TRBV7-2 and J usage is TRBJ2-7; no reliable D call. The sample was PBMCs. The DNA for the CDR3 is TGTGCCAGCAGCTTAGACGCAGGCGAGCAGTACTTC. Amino acid sequence: CASSLDAGEQYF.